This TCR beta chain was obtained from a study of identical twins. The length of the CDR3 is 15 residues. Germline CDR1 and CDR2: MGHRA and YSYEKL. Trimming took off 4 bases at V and 3 bases at J, with 12 bases between the two ends. MiXCR was run by TCRdb on the 5' RACE reads, yielding one entry per CDR3 protein. The sample records 600,000 to 850,000 distinct CDR3 sequences, roughly 18% being singletons. In addition, the sample was reused for a study of T cells expressing NK-cell markers.

The source material was PBMCs. This clonotype was obtained from a young woman in good health. The rearrangement joins TRBV4-1 to TRBJ1-4; perhaps TRBD1 as D (6 bases). CDR3 DNA: TGCGCCAGCAGCCGCGTCCGGACAGCTAATGAAAAACTGTTTTTT. Its translation is CASSRVRTANEKLFF.